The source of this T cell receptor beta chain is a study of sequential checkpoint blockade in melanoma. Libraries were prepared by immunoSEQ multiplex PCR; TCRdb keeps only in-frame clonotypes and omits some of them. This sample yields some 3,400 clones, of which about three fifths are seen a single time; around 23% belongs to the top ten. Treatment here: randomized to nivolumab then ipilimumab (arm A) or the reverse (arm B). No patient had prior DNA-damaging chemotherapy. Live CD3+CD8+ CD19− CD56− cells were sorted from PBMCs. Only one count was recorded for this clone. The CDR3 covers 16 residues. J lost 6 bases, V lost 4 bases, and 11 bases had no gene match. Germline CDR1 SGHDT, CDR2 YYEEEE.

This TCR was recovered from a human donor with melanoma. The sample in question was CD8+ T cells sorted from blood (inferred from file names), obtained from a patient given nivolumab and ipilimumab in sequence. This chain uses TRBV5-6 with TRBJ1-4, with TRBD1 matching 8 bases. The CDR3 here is CASSTLTTGEYEKLFF. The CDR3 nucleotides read TGTGCCAGCAGCACCCTAACGACAGGGGAGTATGAAAAACTGTTTTTT.